The clone carrying this TCR beta chain was seen only a few times. Its cognate antigen is unknown. Clones were read by immunoSEQ multiplex PCR, and TCRdb kept only the in-frame ones, dropping some. The data contain thousands of clones, approximately 88% of them singletons. The time point: 2015-2016 season, 7 days after influenza vaccination. Donors with HIV/AIDS, active malignancy, immunomodulators or active illness were excluded. The sample is drawn from a study of follicular helper T cells after annual influenza vaccination. Study-level points and caveats: Just about 9.5-20% of cells analyzed had recovered productive TCRB sequences. Plasmablast frequency change correlated with clonality change in ICOS+CD38+ cTfh.

This specimen consisted of CXCR5+ CD38- circulating T follicular helper cells from blood, obtained 7 days after influenza vaccination. The subset here: circulating Tfh, non-naive CD4+CXCR5+PD-1+ (ICOS+CD38+ or ICOS-CD38-). The sequence was obtained from an adult who received the influenza vaccine.

The CDR3 spells CASNNYRVRGYTF. The CDR3 nucleotides are TGTGCCAGCAACAACTACAGGGTTCGTGGCTACACCTTC. The rearrangement joins TRBV6-1 to TRBJ1-2, with a weak D call TRBD1 (6 bases). Germline CDR1 is MNHNS and CDR2 is SASEGT. The length of the CDR3 is 13 residues. Trimming took off 7 bases at V and 7 bases at J, with 16 bases between the two ends.